This TCR beta chain stems from a study of cytomegalovirus exposure and HLA in healthy donors. CDR1 SGHRS and CDR2 YFSETQ come from the germline V gene. Trimming stripped 1 base from V and 2 bases from J, with 8 bases between. This CDR3 region has 14 residues. This clone was detected only once. Its antigen remains unidentified. Primers included in the PCR were 60 Vbeta and 13 Jbeta primers. Authors' analysis steps: A later analysis tallied 80 million or so unique TCR beta chains, about 9.9 million of them shared. TCRdb's copy holds only in-frame clones and misses some; the assay was immunoSEQ multiplex PCR. That table gives V, J and clone size, and the DNA gave D and trimming. The sample includes some 90,000 clones, 80% to 85% of them seen just once. Study-wide results and caveats: Certain indistinguishable V segments, among them TRBV6-2 and TRBV6-3, were excluded. The productive fraction for most TCR beta V segments was about 90% or about 30% in an earlier analysis. In a later analysis, at a false discovery rate of 0.05, 16,951 TCR beta sequences were associated with HLA alleles.

This sequence was found in a woman in her seventies in good health and CMV-seropositive. Sequenced input: PBMCs. V usage is TRBV5-1 and J usage is TRBJ2-3; the D is unclear. CDR3 region: CASSLSDPTDTQYF. Here the CDR3 DNA reads TGCGCCAGCAGCTTGAGCGATCCCACAGATACGCAGTATTTT.